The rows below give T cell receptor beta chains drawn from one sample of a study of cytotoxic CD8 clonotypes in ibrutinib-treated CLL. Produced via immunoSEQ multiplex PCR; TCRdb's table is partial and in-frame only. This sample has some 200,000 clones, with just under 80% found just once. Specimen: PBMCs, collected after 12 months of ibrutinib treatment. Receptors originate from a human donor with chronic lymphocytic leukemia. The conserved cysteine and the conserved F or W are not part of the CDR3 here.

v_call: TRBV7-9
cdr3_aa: ASSSTLESFYEQY

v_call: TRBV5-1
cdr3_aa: ASSFGGLNTEAF

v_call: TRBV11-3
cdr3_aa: ASSGGGSTEAF

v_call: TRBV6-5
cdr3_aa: ASGFNYGYT

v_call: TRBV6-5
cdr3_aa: ASSPVQGAGYT

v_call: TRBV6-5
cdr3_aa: ASSHYSTDIAGYT

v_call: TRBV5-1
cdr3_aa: ASSLSQGSSYNEQF

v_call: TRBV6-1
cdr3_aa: ASSESGGQETQY

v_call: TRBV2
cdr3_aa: ASSRQGGISGANVLT

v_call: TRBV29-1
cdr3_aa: SASPRGGHYEQY

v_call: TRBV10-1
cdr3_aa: ASSETRDRVTGTGELF

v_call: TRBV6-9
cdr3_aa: ASSYSYRDRGLFGYT

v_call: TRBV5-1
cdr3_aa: ASSAGARGGSNEQF

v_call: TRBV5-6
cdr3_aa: ASSLDLWRTGELF

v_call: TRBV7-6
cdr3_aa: ASSLGQGRGGYT

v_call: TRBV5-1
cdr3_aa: ASSSTGVIGDEQF

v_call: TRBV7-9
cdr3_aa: ASSLLSGSGEQY

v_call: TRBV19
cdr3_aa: ASSITGTSPNTEAF

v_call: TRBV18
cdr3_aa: ASSPNAEKTQY

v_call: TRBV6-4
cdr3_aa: ASSGTGGPGDTQY